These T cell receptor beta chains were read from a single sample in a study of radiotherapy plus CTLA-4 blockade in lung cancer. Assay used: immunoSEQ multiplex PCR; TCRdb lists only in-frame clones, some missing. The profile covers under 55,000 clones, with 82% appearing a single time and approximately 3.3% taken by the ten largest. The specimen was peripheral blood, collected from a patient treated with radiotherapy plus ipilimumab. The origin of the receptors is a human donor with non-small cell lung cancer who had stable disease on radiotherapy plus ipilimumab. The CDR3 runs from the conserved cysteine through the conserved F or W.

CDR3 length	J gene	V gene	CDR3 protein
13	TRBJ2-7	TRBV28	CASTLGEFYEQYF
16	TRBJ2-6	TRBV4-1	CASSQDQRSGANVLTF
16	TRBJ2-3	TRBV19	CASSLAAGGLSDTQYF
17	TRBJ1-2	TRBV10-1	CAIDAGWRRVYFYGYTF
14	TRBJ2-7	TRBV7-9	CASSNLDRGHEQYF
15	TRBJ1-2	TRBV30	CAWRSFAMSGYGYTF
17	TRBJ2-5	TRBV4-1	CASSQDNQGAHWETQYF
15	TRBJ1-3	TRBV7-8	CASSLVTSGGNTIYF
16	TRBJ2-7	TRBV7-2	CASSSRTSGRSYEQYF
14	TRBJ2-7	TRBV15	CATSARQSSYEQYF
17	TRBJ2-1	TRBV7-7	CASSLGASGTGFDEQFF
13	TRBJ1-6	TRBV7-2	CASSLARPSPLHF
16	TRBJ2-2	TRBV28	CASTYTSGRVTGELFF
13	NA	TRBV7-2	CASSPGGTYEQYF
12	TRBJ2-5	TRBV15	CATSGGQETQYF
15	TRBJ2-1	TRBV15	CATSRVDHSNNEQFF
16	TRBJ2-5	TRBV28	CASSIPDRDWGETQYF
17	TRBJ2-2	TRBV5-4	CASSSFRGGGFTGELFF
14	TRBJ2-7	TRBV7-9	CASSLMGGDYEQYF
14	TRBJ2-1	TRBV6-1	CASMGTGGYNEQFF
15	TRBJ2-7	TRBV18	CASSPSGTSSYEQYF
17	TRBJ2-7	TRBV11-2	CASSLVGAGTGFYEQYF
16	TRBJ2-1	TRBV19	CASSSLRGLSYNEQFF
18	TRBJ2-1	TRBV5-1	CASSLAILGSGTLDEQFF
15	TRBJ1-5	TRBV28	CASSTGTVGNQPQHF
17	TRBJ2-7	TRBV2	CASRARDGLAHSYEQYF
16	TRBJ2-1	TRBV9	CASSVVDLASVNEQFF
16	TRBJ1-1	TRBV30	CAWRVLQGGSRGEAFF
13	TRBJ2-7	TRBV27	CASRGGQGYEQYF
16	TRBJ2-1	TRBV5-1	CASSLALAGEMGEQFF
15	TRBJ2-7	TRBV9	CASSVEDRATYEQYF
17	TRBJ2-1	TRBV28	CASSFLASGRGGNEQFF
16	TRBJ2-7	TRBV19	CASSISYGTATGEQYF
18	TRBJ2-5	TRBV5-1	CASSSWPRGQAFRETQYF
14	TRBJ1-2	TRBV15	CATSRDQEGNGYTF
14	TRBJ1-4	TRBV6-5	CASSPVQGNEKLFF
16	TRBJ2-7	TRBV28	CASSFLLGAGTYEQYF
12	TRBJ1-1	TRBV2	CASGQGRPEAFF
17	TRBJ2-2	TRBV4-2	CASSPGRTGSANGELFF
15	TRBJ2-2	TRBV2	CASSFDRGYTGELFF
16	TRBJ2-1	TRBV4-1	CASSQEGLAGKNEQFF
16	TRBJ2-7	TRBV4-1	CASSQAGDRAGYEQYF
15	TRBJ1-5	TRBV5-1	CASSLGTEGGQPQHF
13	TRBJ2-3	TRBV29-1	CSAPGVSTDTQYF
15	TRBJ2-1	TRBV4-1	CASSPSSGRVNEQFF
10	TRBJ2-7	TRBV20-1	CSAWGQGLDF
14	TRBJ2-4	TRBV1	CTSSLMAAKNIQYF
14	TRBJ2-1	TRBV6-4	CASSETGGVDEQFF
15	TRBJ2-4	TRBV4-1	CASSPTQGRVYIQYF
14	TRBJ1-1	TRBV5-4	CASSLGAPNTEAFF
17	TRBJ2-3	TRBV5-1	CASSFQMTGTSTDTQYF
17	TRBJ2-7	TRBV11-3	CASSPIRPVERDSKEYF
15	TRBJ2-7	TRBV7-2	CASSLEGGSSYEQYF
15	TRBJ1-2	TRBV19	CASTTGQGWSGGYTF
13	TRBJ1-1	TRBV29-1	CSVTETGNTEAFF
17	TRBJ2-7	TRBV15	CATSRATTSDSTYEQYF
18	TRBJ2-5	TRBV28	CASSLPWGLAGYQETQYF
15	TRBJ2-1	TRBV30	CAWSPRPSGYNEQFF
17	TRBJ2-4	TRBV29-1	CSEMTSGAQRAKNIQYF